One sample yielded the 22 T cell receptor beta chains listed below, sequenced in a study of CD8 T cells in ankylosing spondylitis. In TCRdb, the 5' RACE reads were re-called with MiXCR into one record per CDR3 protein. The sample includes 300,000 to 350,000 distinct CDR3 sequences, approximately 14% of them seen just once. The sequenced material came from blood, either unsorted or a sorted T cell fraction (not recorded which). These receptors all stem from a male donor with ankylosing spondylitis or in good health (not recorded which).

The chain recombines TRBV20-1 with TRBJ2-1, with 9 bases matching TRBD2. The V gene's germline CDR1 is DFQATT and CDR2 SNEGSKA (reference sequence). V shed 3 bases, J shed 5 bases, and the junction held 8 bases outside the gene matches. CDR3 length: 15 amino acids. This CDR3 is CSASRSGRLDNEQFF. CDR3 bases: TGCAGTGCTAGCCGTAGCGGGAGATTGGACAATGAGCAGTTCTTC.

This clonotype has just a few counts. This chain uses TRBV5-1 with TRBJ2-3; a possible D gene is TRBD2 (6 bases). The CDR3 extends over 16 amino acids. The V gene's germline CDR1 is SGHRS and CDR2 YFSETQ. The ends were cut back, 3 bases at V and 4 bases at J, with 18 bases in the middle. The CDR3 DNA follows: TGCGCCAGCAGCTCGGAGGGACTGGGTAAATCAGATACGCAGTATTTT. Protein: CASSSEGLGKSDTQYF.

This clonotype was detected many times. The chain carries TRBV5-1 and TRBJ1-1, with D unresolved. CDR1 is SGHRS and CDR2 is YFSETQ in the germline V gene. The CDR3 is 13 residues long. The V end was cut by 1 base, the J end by 4 bases, with 8 bases between. DNA for the CDR3: TGCGCCAGCAGCTTGAGTCAATCCACTGAAGCTTTCTTT. As protein: CASSLSQSTEAFF.

This clonotype was recorded a few times. This rearrangement joins TRBV20-1 to TRBJ1-1; 7 bases match TRBD1. Germline trimming cut 5 bases from V and 1 base from J; bases unmatched to any gene: 10. CDR3 size: 15 residues. Germline CDR1 is DFQATT and CDR2 is SNEGSKA (reference sequence). CDR3 bases: TGCAGTGCTCGACTCGCTGGGGACAGGAACACTGAAGCTTTCTTT. Translation gives CSARLAGDRNTEAFF.

The chain recombines TRBV12-3 or TRBV12-4 with TRBJ1-2; TRBD1 aligns across 10 bases. Germline trimming cut 5 bases from V and 8 bases from J; bases unmatched to any gene: 8. The CDR3 has 14 amino acids. The CDR3 DNA sequence: TGTGCCAGCAGTCGTACTGGGACAGGGGAAGGCTACACCTTC. Residues: CASSRTGTGEGYTF.

J is TRBJ2-3 and V is TRBV5-1, with 9 bases lining up with TRBD1. The CDR3 contains 15 residues. Germline CDR1 and CDR2: SGHRS and YFSETQ. J gave up 4 bases and V 0 bases, and 3 bases lay outside the gene matches. The chain's CDR3 is CASSLEQGAADTQYF. The DNA for the CDR3 is TGCGCCAGCAGCTTGGAACAGGGGGCTGCAGATACGCAGTATTTT.

V is TRBV5-6 and J is TRBJ2-1; TRBD2 might be the D (7 bases). Germline V CDR1 and CDR2: SGHDT, YYEEEE. Deletions cut 0 bases from V and 7 bases from J, with 17 bases between. The CDR3 is 16 amino acids. The DNA of the CDR3 is TGTGCCAGCAGCTTGGGTGGGGGGGCCTTTCTAAATGAGCAGTTCTTC. It codes for CASSLGGGAFLNEQFF. The full variable domain, rest sourced from reference TRBV5-6 and TRBJ2-1, is DAGVTQSPTHLIKTRGQQVTLRCSPKSGHDTVSWYQQALGQGPQFIFQYYEEEERQRGNFPDRFSGHQFPNYSSELNVNALLLGDSALYLCASSLGGGAFLNEQFFGPGTRLTVL.

This clonotype was observed a few times. The genes are TRBV5-1 and TRBJ1-2, with 7 bases that match TRBD1. V was clipped by 4 bases and J by 3 bases; unmatched bases: 6. CDR3 size: 14 residues. Germline assignment: CDR1 SGHRS and CDR2 YFSETQ. CDR3 bases: TGCGCCAGCAGCGTGACAGGGTTTGACTATGGCTACACCTTC. This translates into CASSVTGFDYGYTF.

This clonotype was counted a few times. The chain links TRBV10-2 to TRBJ2-7; 7 bases are a match to TRBD2. J was trimmed by 6 bases and V by 7 bases; bases with no gene match: 9. This CDR3 contains 13 residues. Per germline, CDR1 WSHSY and CDR2 SAAADI. The CDR3 coding sequence is TGCGCCAGCACTCTACCGACTAGCATCGAGCAGTACTTC. Protein: CASTLPTSIEQYF.

The rearrangement joins TRBV7-6 to TRBJ2-1; TRBD2 aligns across 9 bases. Trimming took 5 bases from V and 7 from J; bases not matched to a gene: 12. The CDR3 runs 16 residues. In germline, CDR1 is SGHVS, CDR2 FNYEAQ. The CDR3 reads CASSLLAVAGDNEQFF. As DNA, the CDR3 is TGTGCCAGCAGCCTGCTGGCCGTAGCGGGGGATAATGAGCAGTTCTTC.

This rearrangement joins TRBV25-1 to TRBJ1-4; a weak D match, TRBD1 (6 bases). Between the trimmed V and J ends, which lost 5 bases and 5 bases, there was a span of 12 bases. This CDR3 is built from 14 residues. CDR1 and CDR2 (germline): MGHDK, SYGVNS. The CDR3 reads CASSPRGTNEKLFF. In DNA form, the CDR3 reads TGTGCCAGCAGTCCTAGGGGGACAAATGAAAAACTGTTTTTT.

The chain couples TRBV12-3 or TRBV12-4 to TRBJ2-1; D remains ambiguous. The CDR3 loop spans 13 amino acids. The germline V and J ends were trimmed by 7 bases and 8 bases, with 15 bases remaining between them. The CDR3 nucleotides read TGTGCCAGCACCCCCATTTCTGCCCATGAGCAGTTCTTC. Its protein is CASTPISAHEQFF.

This clonotype was seen ten or more times. The chain is built from TRBV12-3 or TRBV12-4 and TRBJ1-2, with a possible D match to TRBD1 (5 bases). V was trimmed by 8 bases and J by 1 base, leaving 14 bases between them. This CDR3 has 14 residues. The CDR3 region has the DNA TGTGCCAGCCGAGTGGACATCTATAACTATGGCTACACCTTC. Translating gives CASRVDIYNYGYTF.

Ten or more counts support this clonotype. The V gene is TRBV12-3 or TRBV12-4, the J gene TRBJ2-2; D is uncertain. The ends were cut back, 3 bases at V and 5 bases at J, with 13 bases in the middle. The CDR3 spans 15 residues. As DNA, the CDR3 is TGTGCCAGCAGTTTGTGGATCCCGGAAACCGGGGAGCTGTTTTTT. This encodes CASSLWIPETGELFF.

This clonotype has a handful of counts. The rearrangement links TRBV4-1 to TRBJ2-1; TRBD2 agrees at 7 bases. V trimming: 2 bases; J trimming: 3 bases; junction bases outside the gene matches: 13. Germline-derived CDR1 and CDR2 are MGHRA and YSYEKL. There are 18 residues in the CDR3. In nucleotides, the CDR3 is TGCGCCAGCAGCCAAAGCTGGATAGAGGGGAGGGACTACAATGAGCAGTTCTTC. Residues: CASSQSWIEGRDYNEQFF.

This clonotype was seen many times. The chain joins TRBV3-1 to TRBJ1-3; D remains unclear. Germline V gene lookup returns CDR1 LGHDT and CDR2 YNNKEL (reference sequence). Trimming removed 4 bases at V and 0 bases at J, with 1 base between. There are 12 residues in the CDR3. The CDR3 loop reads CASSPSGNTIYF. The CDR3 nucleotides read TGTGCCAGCAGCCCCTCTGGAAACACCATATATTTT. The entire variable domain, with the rest obtained from reference TRBV3-1 and TRBJ1-3, is as follows: DTAVSQTPKYLVTQMGNDKSIKCEQNLGHDTMYWYKQDSKKFLKIMFSYNNKELIINETVPNRFSPKSPDKAHLNLHINSLELGDSAVYFCASSPSGNTIYFGEGSWLTVV.

V gene TRBV5-1 combines with J gene TRBJ2-3; 10 nucleotides agree with TRBD2. With V trimmed by 3 bases and J by 7 bases, 5 bases remained unmatched. The CDR3 is 14 amino acids. Per the germline V gene, CDR1 is SGHRS and CDR2 is YFSETQ. For the CDR3, the DNA is TGCGCCAGCAGCTCTAGCGGGGGCCTTAATACGCAGTATTTT. Translated: CASSSSGGLNTQYF.

The chain combines TRBV6-5 with TRBJ2-2, with D tentatively TRBD1 (6 bases). The CDR3 is 16 amino acids. The germline V and J ends were trimmed by 4 bases and 6 bases, with 18 bases remaining between them. In germline, CDR1 is MNHEY, CDR2 SVGAGI. CDR3 DNA sequence: TGTGCCAGCAGTTCAAGGGGTAGAGGGACATCCGGGGAGCTGTTTTTT. Translating it yields CASSSRGRGTSGELFF.

This sequence joins TRBV7-9 and TRBJ1-5, with 8 bases that match TRBD1. The J segment lost 0 bases and the V segment lost 5 bases, leaving 3 bases of the junction unmatched. CDR3 length: 15 residues. The germline V gene encodes CDR1 SEHNR and CDR2 FQNEAQ (reference sequence). Here the CDR3 DNA reads TGTGCCAGCAGCCCGACAGGGGTTAGCAATCAGCCCCAGCATTTT. It specifies CASSPTGVSNQPQHF.

The table lists this clonotype with a few counts. Here the CDR3 DNA reads TGCAGTGCTAGAGATATGCCAGATACGCAGTATTTT. This gives the protein CSARDMPDTQYF. This chain links TRBV20-1 with TRBJ2-3; no firm D call. This CDR3 spans 12 amino acids. Germline loops: CDR1 DFQATT, CDR2 SNEGSKA (reference sequence). V was clipped by 0 bases and J by 4 bases, with 5 bases between them.

This chain links TRBV7-6 with TRBJ1-5; D unclear. Germline CDR1 reads SGHVS; CDR2 reads FNYEAQ. The CDR3 spans 15 residues. V was pared by 1 base and J by 0 bases, with 7 bases between. CDR3 amino acids: CASSLESYSNQPQHF. In DNA form, the CDR3 reads TGTGCCAGCAGCTTAGAAAGCTATAGCAATCAGCCCCAGCATTTT.

This clonotype was detected only a few times. This chain links TRBV20-1 with TRBJ1-6, with 8 bases aligning to TRBD1. The germline V gene encodes CDR1 DFQATT and CDR2 SNEGSKA (reference sequence). CDR3 length equals 13 residues. V was clipped by 3 bases and J by 9 bases; unmatched bases: 4. CDR3 region: CSARQGASSPLHF. Written as DNA, the CDR3 is TGCAGTGCTAGGCAGGGGGCTAGTTCACCCCTCCACTTT.